This T cell receptor beta chain comes out of a study of T cell repertoires in cytomegalovirus infection. Study at large: Matching HLA type and CMV infection were both indicated by public TCR beta signatures. Broader study findings: In two of eight donors, the top clonotype was HLA-C-restricted CMV-specific.

One entry per CDR3 protein, called by TCRdb with MiXCR from the reads. Of around 230,000 distinct CDR3 sequences listed, roughly two fifths are singletons. The CDR3 is made up of 12 amino acids. Trimming took off 2 bases at V and 8 bases at J, with 7 bases between the two ends. Germline-derived CDR1 and CDR2 are SEHNR and FQNEAQ (reference sequence). On this clonotype: Its specificity is unknown.

This TCR came from a human donor in good health (CMV status not recorded). Some clones in this sample may be carry-over from other donors' samples. This chain links TRBV7-9 with TRBJ2-1, with unresolved D. Specimen: CD8+ T cells from cultured PBMCs, collected from culture after CMV antigen stimulation. The CDR3 nucleotides read TGTGCCAGCAGCTTACTAGTGGATGAGCAGTTCTTC. It translates to CASSLLVDEQFF.